These 18 T cell receptor beta chains were sequenced from one sample in a study of cytotoxic CD8 clonotypes in ibrutinib-treated CLL. Profiled with immunoSEQ multiplex PCR; TCRdb holds only in-frame clones, not every one. The sample has approximately 90,000 clones, around 77% seen once. Specimen: PBMCs, collected after 24 months of ibrutinib treatment. The receptors come from a human donor with chronic lymphocytic leukemia.

The gene calls are TRBV2 and TRBJ2-1, with D possibly matching TRBD1 (6 bases). V lost 3 bases, J lost 6 bases, and 15 bases lay in between. The germline CDR1 and CDR2 sequences are SNHLY and FYNNEI. The CDR3 covers 15 residues. The CDR3 nucleotides are TGTGCCAGCAGTGACGCAGGGGTGGGGGCCAATGAGCAGTTCTTC. This gives the protein CASSDAGVGANEQFF.

V gene TRBV18 combines with J gene TRBJ1-5; 7 positions match TRBD1. With V trimmed by 3 bases and J by 4 bases, 3 bases remained unmatched. Germline CDR1 and CDR2: KGHSH and LQKENI. CDR3 size: 14 residues. In DNA form, the CDR3 reads TGTGCCAGCTCACCTGCAGGGGGGAATCAGCCCCAGCATTTT. Translation: CASSPAGGNQPQHF.

The V call is TRBV19, the J call TRBJ1-1, with D perhaps TRBD1 (6 bases). In germline, CDR1 is LNHDA, CDR2 SQIVND (reference sequence). This CDR3 is built from 16 residues. Trimming stripped 3 bases from V and 4 bases from J, with 18 bases between. The chain's CDR3 is CASSIPGRKGGTEAFF. Written as DNA, the CDR3 is TGTGCCAGTAGTATTCCGGGGCGTAAAGGGGGCACTGAAGCTTTCTTT.

V gene TRBV5-1 combines with J gene TRBJ2-5; TRBD2 agrees at 14 bases. Germline CDR1 and CDR2: SGHRS and YFSETQ. Trimming removed 4 bases from V and 5 bases from J; junction bases left unmatched: 7. This CDR3 is built from 16 residues. The CDR3 DNA follows: TGCGCCAGCAGCGGGGGGACTAGCGGGAGCAGCGAGACCCAGTACTTC. As protein: CASSGGTSGSSETQYF.

This clone appeared a few times. This chain links TRBV13 with TRBJ1-6; the D gene is possibly TRBD1 (5 bases). The length of the CDR3 is 15 residues. Trimming left V 1 base short and J 7 bases short, with 11 bases between. The germline V gene has CDR1 PRHDT and CDR2 FYEKMQ (reference sequence). The CDR3 nucleotides are TGTGCCAGCAGCTTAGACCAGGGTGGGAATTCACCCCTCCACTTT. Its protein product is CASSLDQGGNSPLHF. Full variable domain (remainder filled in from reference TRBV13 and TRBJ1-6): AAGVIQSPRHLIKEKRETATLKCYPIPRHDTVYWYQQGPGQDPQFLISFYEKMQSDKGSIPDRFSAQQFSDYHSELNMSSLELGDSALYFCASSLDQGGNSPLHFGNGTRLTVT.

The CDR3 sequence: CASSRSGTAVSSSPLHF. DNA for the CDR3: TGTGCCAGCAGTCGGTCCGGGACGGCCGTTTCGAGTTCACCCCTCCACTTT. The rearrangement uses TRBV9 and TRBJ1-6, with D possibly matching TRBD1 (5 bases). V was clipped by 5 bases and J by 9 bases, with 24 bases between them. Germline CDR1 reads SGDLS; CDR2 reads YYNGEE. CDR3 size: 17 residues.

V and J are TRBV5-1 and TRBJ1-1, with D perhaps TRBD1 (5 bases). Between the trimmed V and J ends, which lost 2 bases and 1 base, there was a span of 9 bases. Per germline, CDR1 SGHRS and CDR2 YFSETQ. The length of the CDR3 is 14 residues. This chain's CDR3 is CASSFGGTNTEAFF. CDR3 nucleotide sequence: TGCGCCAGCAGCTTCGGGGGGACGAACACTGAAGCTTTCTTT.

This chain links TRBV9 with TRBJ2-6; 9 nucleotides match TRBD1. CDR3 length: 18 residues. Germline V gene lookup returns CDR1 SGDLS and CDR2 YYNGEE. J lost 1 base, V lost 4 bases, and 9 bases had no gene match. The CDR3 coding sequence is TGTGCCAGCAGCCTCAGGGACAGGGATGTTTCTGGGGCCAACGTCCTGACTTTC. It yields the protein CASSLRDRDVSGANVLTF. The variable domain in full, with the rest retrieved from reference TRBV9 and TRBJ2-6, is DSGVTQTPKHLITATGQRVTLRCSPRSGDLSVYWYQQSLDQGLQFLIQYYNGEERAKGNILERFSAQQFPDLHSELNLSSLELGDSALYFCASSLRDRDVSGANVLTFGAGSRLTVL.

Judged by abundance, this clone is medium-sized (0.01 to 0.1%). This rearrangement joins TRBV28 to TRBJ1-1, with unresolved D. V lost 4 bases and J lost 0, with 6 bases in between. The germline gives CDR1 MDHEN, CDR2 SYDVKM. CDR3 length equals 13 residues. The chain's CDR3 is CASSYGMNTEAFF. CDR3 nucleotides: TGTGCCAGCAGTTATGGGATGAACACTGAAGCTTTCTTT.

The chain employs TRBV5-1 and TRBJ2-7; D unclear. V lost 0 bases, J lost 3 bases, and 13 bases lay in between. The CDR3 extends over 15 amino acids. The germline gives CDR1 SGHRS, CDR2 YFSETQ. The CDR3 sequence is CASSLGRSYDYEQYF. CDR3 nucleotides: TGCGCCAGCAGCTTGGGGCGATCGTACGACTACGAGCAGTACTTC.

The rearrangement links TRBV19 to TRBJ2-7; the match to TRBD1 covers 11 bases. With V trimmed by 5 bases and J by 2 bases, 5 bases remained unmatched. This CDR3 comprises 15 residues. The germline CDR1 and CDR2 sequences are LNHDA and SQIVND (reference sequence). The CDR3 loop reads CASSPRDRGTYEQYF. The CDR3 nucleotides are TGTGCCAGTAGTCCCCGGGACAGGGGGACCTACGAGCAGTACTTC.

This clone showed up just a few times. The chain uses TRBV11-3 and TRBJ2-1, with 13 positions matching TRBD2. The CDR3 extends over 16 amino acids. Germline V CDR1 and CDR2: SGHNT, YENEEA. With V trimmed by 4 bases and J by 7 bases, 7 bases remained unmatched. CDR3 loop: CASSSTSGRSENEQFF. In DNA form, the CDR3 reads TGTGCCAGCAGCTCGACTAGCGGGAGGTCGGAAAATGAGCAGTTCTTC.

The chain links TRBV29-1 to TRBJ1-2, with 12 bases aligning to TRBD1. This CDR3 spans 14 amino acids. Trimming at V came to 2 bases and at J to 6 bases, leaving 4 bases not matched to a gene. CDR1 and CDR2 (germline): SQVTM, ANQGSEA. CDR3 amino acids: CSVESRDRGHGYTF. CDR3 sequence (DNA): TGCAGCGTTGAATCTAGGGACAGGGGGCATGGCTACACCTTC.

The rearrangement joins TRBV5-6 to TRBJ2-1; D uncertain. This CDR3 has 15 amino acids. The V and J ends lost 1 base and 6 bases respectively, with 14 bases between them. Germline loops: CDR1 SGHDT, CDR2 YYEEEE. This CDR3 reads CASSLLSPVFNEQFF. Here the CDR3 DNA reads TGTGCCAGCAGCTTGCTCTCACCAGTTTTCAATGAGCAGTTCTTC.

V is TRBV5-6 and J is TRBJ1-6, with D tentatively TRBD1 (5 bases). V shed 6 bases and J shed 0 bases, with 10 bases lying between them. The length of the CDR3 is 15 residues. Germline CDR1 is SGHDT and CDR2 is YYEEEE. The CDR3 loop is CASNRQSSYNSPLHF. CDR3 DNA sequence: TGTGCCAGCAACCGACAGAGCTCCTATAATTCACCCCTCCACTTT.

Here the CDR3 reads CASSLADQETQYF. CDR3 DNA: TGTGCCAGCAGCTTAGCAGATCAAGAGACCCAGTACTTC. The rearrangement links TRBV11-2 to TRBJ2-5; D is ambiguous. V was pared by 1 base and J by 2 bases, with 5 bases between. This CDR3 region has 13 residues. Germline CDR1 and CDR2: SGHAT and FQNNGV.

The CDR3 is CASSPPGQGTGELFF. The CDR3 nucleotides read TGTGCCAGCTCACCACCCGGACAGGGGACCGGGGAGCTGTTTTTT. The chain has TRBV18 and TRBJ2-2; 9 bases are a match to TRBD1. The CDR3 length is 15 residues. J gave up 5 bases and V 0 bases, and 1 base lay outside the gene matches. Germline values: CDR1 KGHSH, CDR2 LQKENI.

The chain employs TRBV5-1 and TRBJ2-2; 8 bases align to TRBD1. From germline, CDR1 is SGHRS and CDR2 YFSETQ. The J segment lost 7 bases and the V segment lost 0 bases, leaving 2 bases of the junction unmatched. This CDR3 region has 14 residues. CDR3 in amino acids: CASSLGQGSGELFF. DNA for the CDR3: TGCGCCAGCAGCTTGGGACAGGGGAGCGGGGAGCTGTTTTTT.